This entry lists 4 T cell receptor beta chains sequenced from one sample in a study of blood T cell repertoires in COVID-19. Produced via immunoSEQ multiplex PCR; TCRdb's table is partial and in-frame only. The table records around 150,000 clones, 90% to 95% of them present only once. What was sequenced was peripheral blood. The receptor source for this set is a woman aged 45-65 years with acute or convalescent COVID-19.

Concerning this clone itself: One end of the junction varies from germline; a read error may be responsible. CDR3 sequence reads: CASGQGGIEAYGYTF. DNA of the CDR3: TGTGCCAGCGGCCAGGGAGGAATTGAGGCCTATGGCTACACCTTC. J is TRBJ1-2 and V is TRBV3-1 (or the pseudogene TRBV3-2), with TRBD1 as a possible D gene (5 bases). The V gene's germline CDR1 is LGHDT and CDR2 YNNKEL (reference sequence). The CDR3 sequence is 15 residues long.

V is TRBV19 and J is TRBJ1-5; D remains unclear. Per germline, CDR1 LNHDA and CDR2 SQIVND (reference sequence). V was shortened by 8 bases and J by 0 bases, with 8 bases between the two germline ends. The CDR3 loop spans 13 amino acids. The CDR3 DNA reads TGTGCCAGTGGGGAGTATAGCAATCAGCCCCAGCATTTT. It is translated as CASGEYSNQPQHF.

CDR3 protein: CASSKGTSGRVHEQFF. The CDR3 region has the DNA TGTGCCAGCAGCAAAGGGACTAGCGGGAGAGTACATGAGCAGTTCTTC. The chain couples TRBV21-1 to TRBJ2-1; the DNA was not compared with TRBD2, the D call given in the table. TRBV21-1 constitutes a pseudogene. CDR3 length: 16 residues.

The chain joins TRBV2 to TRBJ2-7, with TRBD1 as a possible D gene (6 bases). With 7 bases removed from V and 5 bases from J, the gap between germline ends came to 21 bases. CDR1 is SNHLY and CDR2 is FYNNEI in the germline V gene. CDR3 length: 15 residues. DNA of the CDR3: TGTGCCAGCAAGGAATCAGGGGCCTTATCCGACGAGCAGTACTTC. Translation: CASKESGALSDEQYF.